This T cell receptor (beta chain) was sequenced in a study of T-cell reconstitution after alpha-beta-depleted transplantation in children. A library of TCRbeta sequences, prepared with unique molecular identifiers, was generated. TCRdb independently ran MiXCR on the PCR reads; one entry per CDR3 protein. The sample has more than 400,000 distinct CDR3 sequences; 43% are singletons. Overall study results and limits: The high TCRbeta diversity at day 60 in some patients came from surviving recipient T cells and thymic progenitors. It was newly produced T cells that mostly accounted for T-cell counts and diversity one year after transplant. Expanded graft clones numbering several hundred reportedly gave rise to alpha-beta T cells about two months after transplant.

The CDR3 sequence is 13 residues long. J was trimmed by 10 bases and V by 5 bases; bases with no gene match: 8. This clonotype was seen at least ten times. Its antigen is still unknown. This sequence joins TRBV12-3 or TRBV12-4 and TRBJ2-7; 10 bases line up with TRBD2. Sequences were derived from PBMCs, sampled before TCRalphabeta/CD19-depleted stem cell transplant. The receptor's source is a girl aged 2 to 9 with aplastic anemia, due to receive a stem cell transplant. CDR3 in DNA: TGTGCCAGCAGTAGGCGTAGCGGGAGGCTTCAGTACTTC. This translates into CASSRRSGRLQYF.